This TCR beta chain was documented in a study of cytomegalovirus exposure and HLA in healthy donors. Study conclusions and caveats: A missense variant in DCLRE1C was later tied to TCR beta V- and J-gene trimming. The productive fraction for most TCR beta V segments was about 90% or about 30% in an earlier analysis.

The PCR was carried out with 60 Vbeta primers and 13 Jbeta primers. Method: immunoSEQ multiplex PCR; TCRdb's copy keeps in-frame clones and lacks some. Seen here are 230,000 or so clones, about 90% observed once, and the top ten hold roughly 1.5%. All donors participated as healthy donors of bone marrow. Comment on this clone: The antigen is not known.

The source material was PBMCs. This sequence originates from a girl aged 2 to 9 in good health and CMV-seronegative.

The CDR3 protein is CATFLGGNEQFF. The CDR3 bases are TGTGCCACCTTTCTAGGGGGCAATGAGCAGTTCTTC. This rearrangement joins TRBV6-1 to TRBJ2-1, with D perhaps matching TRBD1 (6 bases). V was shortened by 10 bases and J by 6 bases, with 13 bases between the two germline ends. The germline gives CDR1 MNHNS, CDR2 SASEGT. This CDR3 has 12 residues.